One sample yielded the 18 T cell receptor beta chains listed below, sequenced in a study of T cell responses to AZD1222 COVID-19 vaccine. Here immunoSEQ multiplex PCR was the method, and the copy in TCRdb shows in-frame clones only, minus some. This sample has over 200,000 clones, with 94% found just once. The specimen comprised peripheral blood, sampled 28 days after the second dose of the MenACWY control vaccine. These TCRs come from an adult who received the MenACWY meningococcal vaccine as a control.

The rearrangement uses TRBV3-1 (or the pseudogene TRBV3-2) and TRBJ1-2, with 9 bases lining up with TRBD1. Per germline, CDR1 LGHDT and CDR2 YNNKEL (reference sequence). J lost 5 bases, V lost 3 bases, and 4 bases had no gene match. The length of the CDR3 is 14 residues. Here the CDR3 DNA reads TGTGCCAGCAGCCATGGGGACAGGGTTTATGGCTACACCTTC. Translation gives CASSHGDRVYGYTF.

The CDR3 nucleotides read TGTGCCAGCAGCTTGCAGGGGAGTGGGTACGAGCAGTACTTC. Translating gives CASSLQGSGYEQYF. The chain links TRBV11-2 to TRBJ2-7, with D maybe TRBD1 (6 bases). Per germline, CDR1 SGHAT and CDR2 FQNNGV. V lost 3 bases and J 4 bases, leaving 13 bases between the germline ends. This CDR3 has 14 amino acids.

V is TRBV12-3 or TRBV12-4 and J is TRBJ1-2, with no clear D. This CDR3 comprises 11 residues. V lost 8 bases and J lost 8, with 12 bases in between. The DNA of the CDR3 is TGTGCCAGCGGCCCCAGGCCGGGCTACACCTTC. Its translation is CASGPRPGYTF.

The CDR3 DNA sequence: TGTGCCAGCAGCTTAGCGCCTCTTACCTATGAGCAGTTCTTC. It translates to CASSLAPLTYEQFF. This chain joins TRBV7-2 and TRBJ2-1; no clear D. The CDR3 spans 14 residues. Trimming left V 0 bases short and J 8 bases short, with 11 bases between. The germline CDR1 and CDR2 sequences are SGHTA and FQGNSA. Variable domain in full (rest from reference TRBV7-2 and TRBJ2-1): GAGVSQSPSNKVTEKGKDVELRCDPISGHTALYWYRQSLGQGLEFLIYFQGNSAPDKSGLPSDRFSAERTGGSVSTLTIQRTQQEDSAVYLCASSLAPLTYEQFFGPGTRLTVL.

The chain couples TRBV19 to TRBJ1-5, with TRBD1 matching over 7 bases. In germline, CDR1 is LNHDA, CDR2 SQIVND (reference sequence). The CDR3 sequence is 15 residues long. V dropped 7 bases and J dropped 3; count of bases not matched to a gene: 9. The CDR3 reads CASTATGTVNQPQHF. CDR3 sequence (DNA): TGTGCCAGTACTGCAACAGGGACAGTCAATCAGCCCCAGCATTTT.

V gene TRBV12-3 or TRBV12-4 combines with J gene TRBJ2-7; no clear D. The CDR3 runs to 13 residues. Trimming took off 2 bases at V and 7 bases at J, with 12 bases between the two ends. The CDR3 coding sequence is TGTGCCAGCAGTTTAACCCGGAATGTGGAGCAGTACTTC. Amino acid sequence: CASSLTRNVEQYF.

V gene TRBV7-3 combines with J gene TRBJ2-7; unclear D gene. The germline V gene encodes CDR1 SGHTA and CDR2 FQGTGA. CDR3 length equals 14 residues. Trimming took 1 base from V and 0 from J, leaving 7 bases between them. Written as DNA, the CDR3 is TGTGCCAGCAGCTTAAGTAGCTACTCCTACGAGCAGTACTTC. Translation gives CASSLSSYSYEQYF.

CDR3 in DNA: TGTGCCAGCAGCGCCCAACCGGGGGGTTACGAGCAGTACTTC. As protein: CASSAQPGGYEQYF. The chain employs TRBV9 and TRBJ2-7; 7 bases agree with TRBD2. The CDR3 runs to 14 residues. Germline lookup yields CDR1 SGDLS and CDR2 YYNGEE. With V trimmed by 3 bases and J by 4 bases, 7 bases remained unmatched. The variable domain in full, completed from reference TRBV9 and TRBJ2-7, reads DSGVTQTPKHLITATGQRVTLRCSPRSGDLSVYWYQQSLDQGLQFLIQYYNGEERAKGNILERFSAQQFPDLHSELNLSSLELGDSALYFCASSAQPGGYEQYFGPGTRLTVT.

This clone was seen a single time. This chain joins TRBV7-8 and TRBJ1-3, with D unclear. Germline V lookup: CDR1 SGHVS, CDR2 FQNEAQ. The V gene lost 1 base and the J gene lost 0 bases, with 10 bases spanning the gap. The CDR3 consists of 16 residues. CDR3: CASSLEGMISGNTIYF. The CDR3 DNA sequence: TGTGCCAGCAGCTTAGAGGGTATGATCTCTGGAAACACCATATATTTT.

V gene TRBV28 combines with J gene TRBJ1-1; D gene ambiguous. V was shortened by 2 bases and J by 7 bases, with 8 bases between the two germline ends. CDR3 length: 12 amino acids. In germline, CDR1 is MDHEN, CDR2 SYDVKM. CDR3 sequence (DNA): TGTGCCAGCAGTTTACCAGCTCTTGAAGCTTTCTTT. This codes for CASSLPALEAFF.

The J gene is TRBJ1-5, the V gene TRBV6-2 or TRBV6-3; the D is unclear. The length of the CDR3 is 13 residues. Trimming pared 2 bases from V and 3 bases from J, leaving 5 bases between. Germline V gene data show CDR1 as MNHEY and CDR2 as SVGEGT. The CDR3 DNA sequence: TGTGCCAGCAGTTACAGCTACAATCAGCCCCAGCATTTT. The encoded protein is CASSYSYNQPQHF.

J is TRBJ2-7 and V is TRBV5-6; 7 nucleotides agree with TRBD1. The CDR3 loop spans 16 amino acids. Germline V CDR1 and CDR2: SGHDT, YYEEEE. With V trimmed by 5 bases and J by 6 bases, 17 bases remained unmatched. CDR3 amino acids: CASSVGGREGGGEQYF. The CDR3 bases are TGTGCCAGCAGTGTAGGCGGACGGGAAGGGGGCGGCGAGCAGTACTTC.

The rearrangement uses TRBV28 and TRBJ2-3, with no clear D. Looked up from germline, CDR1 is MDHEN and CDR2 is SYDVKM. The CDR3 consists of 16 residues. The V end lost 10 bases, the J end lost 1 base, and 21 bases lay between the germline ends. Here the CDR3 DNA reads TGTGCCACCCAACCCGCCCCCCATGAGCGCACAGATACGCAGTATTTT. Protein sequence: CATQPAPHERTDTQYF.

The V and J genes are TRBV27 and TRBJ2-2; a weak D match, TRBD2 (6 bases). Germline CDR1 is MNHEY and CDR2 is SMNVEV (reference sequence). V lost 5 bases, J lost 5 bases, and 15 bases lay in between. This CDR3 contains 15 residues. CDR3 residues: CASSPYTGGTGELFF. The CDR3 DNA reads TGTGCCAGCAGTCCTTACACCGGAGGGACCGGGGAGCTGTTTTTT.

The rearrangement uses TRBV12-3 or TRBV12-4 and TRBJ1-1; D is ambiguous. V lost 10 bases and J lost 1, with 13 bases in between. The CDR3 has 13 amino acids. In nucleotides, the CDR3 is TGTGCCACCCAAGTAGGATGGAACACTGAAGCTTTCTTT. Amino acids: CATQVGWNTEAFF.

V and J are TRBV27 and TRBJ1-5; D unresolved. The CDR3 has 16 residues. The germline V gene has CDR1 MNHEY and CDR2 SMNVEV (reference sequence). The V end lost 9 bases, the J end lost 2 bases, and 20 bases lay between the germline ends. CDR3 sequence (DNA): TGTGCCAGATTAAGGATATGCCCATCGGGCAATCAGCCCCAGCATTTT. As protein: CARLRICPSGNQPQHF.

This chain uses TRBV6-5 with TRBJ2-2; no reliable D call. Germline-derived CDR1 and CDR2 are MNHEY and SVGAGI. Between the trimmed V and J ends, which lost 7 bases and 7 bases, there was a span of 7 bases. The CDR3 is 11 amino acids. The CDR3 spells CASKGFGELFF. In nucleotides, the CDR3 is TGTGCCAGCAAGGGTTTCGGGGAGCTGTTTTTT.

The sample holds a few counts of this clone. The rearrangement uses TRBV12-3 or TRBV12-4 and TRBJ1-1; tentative D call: TRBD1 (5 bases). The length of the CDR3 is 13 residues. V was pared by 0 bases and J by 3 bases, with 5 bases between. DNA for the CDR3: TGTGCCAGCAGTTTAGCGGGGGACACTGAAGCTTTCTTT. Amino acids: CASSLAGDTEAFF.